Shown below are 4 T cell receptor beta chains from a single sample sequenced in a study of cytomegalovirus exposure and HLA in healthy donors (dated by TCRdb to 2017 to 2019). The library relied on the immunoSEQ multiplex PCR assay. For the multiplex PCR, a mixture combining 60 forward primers for TCR Vbeta segments and 13 reverse primers for TCR Jbeta segments was used. The source is immuneACCESS, and TCRdb retained only in-frame sequences with V and J called. Part of the clones is not carried over; for the studies checked, unresolved V genes explain less than half of this, and the remainder is unexplained. This sample comprises over 200,000 clones, approximately 80% of them detected only once. The top ten clones comprise 3% to 4.5% of the sample. The sequencing input was PBMCs. The source of these receptors is a male donor in good health and CMV-seronegative.

The chain is built from TRBV18 and TRBJ2-6, with TRBD1 identical over 7 bases. The CDR3 is made up of 19 amino acids. The V gene's germline CDR1 is KGHSH and CDR2 LQKENI. The J segment lost 0 bases and the V segment lost 6 bases, leaving 14 bases of the junction unmatched. CDR3 amino acids: CASSRTGGSSLSGANVLTF. The CDR3 bases are TGTGCCAGCTCGCGGACAGGCGGTTCTTCACTCTCTGGGGCCAACGTCCTGACTTTC.

The rearrangement joins TRBV7-9 to TRBJ2-5, with D possibly TRBD2 on 6 matching bases. The CDR3 is 17 amino acids. CDR1 and CDR2 from the germline V gene are SEHNR and FQNEAQ (reference sequence). Trimming removed 2 bases at V and 5 bases at J, with 21 bases between. The CDR3 is CASSLWGTQPGGETQYF. CDR3 nucleotide sequence: TGTGCCAGCAGCTTATGGGGGACCCAGCCCGGGGGTGAGACCCAGTACTTC. The full variable domain, its missing parts supplied by reference TRBV7-9 and TRBJ2-5, is DTGVSQNPRHKITKRGQNVTFRCDPISEHNRLYWYRQTLGQGPEFLTYFQNEAQLEKSRLLSDRFSAERPKGSFSTLEIQRTEQGDSAMYLCASSLWGTQPGGETQYFGPGTRLLVL.

The genes are TRBV4-3 and TRBJ2-5, with 10 bases aligning to TRBD1. V shed 1 base and J 2 bases; nucleotides not matched to a gene: 1. The CDR3 is made up of 15 amino acids. The germline V gene has CDR1 LGHNA and CDR2 YSLEER. The CDR3 DNA sequence: TGCGCCAGCAGCCAAGGGGACAGGGGTCAAGAGACCCAGTACTTC. This translates into CASSQGDRGQETQYF.

The chain is built from TRBV18 and TRBJ1-1, with a weak D call TRBD1 (6 bases). V was shortened by 3 bases and J by 0 bases, with 14 bases between the two germline ends. Germline V CDR1 and CDR2: KGHSH, LQKENI. CDR3 size: 16 residues. The CDR3 loop is CASSPGGTGLNTEAFF. DNA of the CDR3: TGTGCCAGCTCACCCGGAGGTACAGGGCTGAACACTGAAGCTTTCTTT.